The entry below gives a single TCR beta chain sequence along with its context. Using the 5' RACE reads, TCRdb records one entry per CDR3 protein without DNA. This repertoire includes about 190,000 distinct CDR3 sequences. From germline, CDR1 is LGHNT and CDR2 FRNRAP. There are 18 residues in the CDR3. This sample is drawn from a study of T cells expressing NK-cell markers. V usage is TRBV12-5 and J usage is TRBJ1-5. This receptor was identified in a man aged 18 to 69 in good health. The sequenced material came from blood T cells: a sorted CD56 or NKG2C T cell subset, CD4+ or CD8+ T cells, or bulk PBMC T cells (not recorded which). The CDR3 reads CASGLVYAGPARNQPQHF.